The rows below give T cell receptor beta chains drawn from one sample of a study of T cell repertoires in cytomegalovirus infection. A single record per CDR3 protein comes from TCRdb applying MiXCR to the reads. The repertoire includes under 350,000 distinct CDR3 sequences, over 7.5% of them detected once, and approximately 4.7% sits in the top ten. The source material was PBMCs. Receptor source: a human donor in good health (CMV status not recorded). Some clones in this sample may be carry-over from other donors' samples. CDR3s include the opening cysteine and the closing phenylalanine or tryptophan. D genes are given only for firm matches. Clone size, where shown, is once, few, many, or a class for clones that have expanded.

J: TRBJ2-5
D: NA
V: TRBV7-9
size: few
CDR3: CASSLLAWETQYF
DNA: TGTGCCAGCAGCTTACTAGCGTGGGAGACCCAGTACTTC

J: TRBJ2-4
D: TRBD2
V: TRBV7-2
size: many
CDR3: CASSLASGLAKNIQYF
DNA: TGTGCCAGCAGCTTAGCTAGCGGGTTGGCCAAAAACATTCAGTACTTC

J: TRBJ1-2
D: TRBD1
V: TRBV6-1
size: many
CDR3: CASSVLDRDHGYTF
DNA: TGTGCCAGCAGTGTCCTGGACAGGGATCATGGCTACACCTTC

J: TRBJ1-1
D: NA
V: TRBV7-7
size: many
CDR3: CASSKGVNTEAFF
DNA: TGTGCCAGCAGCAAGGGGGTGAACACTGAAGCTTTCTTT

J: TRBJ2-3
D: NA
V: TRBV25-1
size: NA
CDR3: CASINTLPGPRGTQYF
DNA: TGTGCCAGCATTAATACTCTCCCCGGGCCGAGGGGTACGCAGTATTTT

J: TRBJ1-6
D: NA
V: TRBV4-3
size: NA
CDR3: CASSPGRGRSSYNSPLHF
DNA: TGCGCCAGCAGCCCGGGAAGGGGACGTAGCTCCTATAATTCACCCCTCCACTTT

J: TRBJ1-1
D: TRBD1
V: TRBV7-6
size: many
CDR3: CASSLFGAGSGQGGTEAFF
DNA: TGTGCCAGCAGCTTATTTGGTGCCGGGTCGGGACAGGGAGGCACTGAAGCTTTCTTT

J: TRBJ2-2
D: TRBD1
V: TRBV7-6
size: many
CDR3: CASSLGQGNTGELFF
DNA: TGTGCCAGCAGCTTAGGACAGGGAAACACCGGGGAGCTGTTTTTT

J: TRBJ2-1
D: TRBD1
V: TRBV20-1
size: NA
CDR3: CSARDVGQGNGNEQFF
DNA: TGCAGTGCTAGAGATGTAGGACAGGGCAACGGCAATGAGCAGTTCTTC

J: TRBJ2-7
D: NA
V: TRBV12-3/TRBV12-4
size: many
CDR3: CASRPRVGHYEQYF
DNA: TGTGCCAGCAGGCCACGGGTCGGCCACTACGAGCAGTACTTC

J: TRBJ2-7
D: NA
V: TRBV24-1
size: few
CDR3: CATSDPGQKSYEQYF
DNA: TGTGCCACCAGTGATCCTGGACAGAAATCCTACGAGCAGTACTTC

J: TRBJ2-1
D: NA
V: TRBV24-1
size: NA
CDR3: CATSVTGGSSYNEQFF
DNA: TGTGCCACCAGTGTCACCGGAGGAAGCTCCTACAATGAGCAGTTCTTC

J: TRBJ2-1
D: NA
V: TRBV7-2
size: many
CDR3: CASSFYNEQFF
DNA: TGTGCCAGCAGCTTCTACAATGAGCAGTTCTTC

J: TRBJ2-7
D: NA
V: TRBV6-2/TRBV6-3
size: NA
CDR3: CASRPGSYEQYF
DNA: TGTGCCAGCAGACCAGGGAGCTACGAGCAGTACTTC